The clone carrying this TCR beta chain was counted only a few times. The antigen remains undetermined. This sample is part of a study of OX40 agonist ivuxolimab in advanced cancers. Study-level findings and limits: The study observed clonal expansion of CD4+ and CD8+ blood T cells by week 6 at 0.1 to 3.0 mg/kg.

Germline CDR1 SGHTA, CDR2 FQGNSA. The germline V and J ends were trimmed by 5 bases and 4 bases, with 14 bases remaining between them. This CDR3 has 14 residues. Measured with immunoSEQ multiplex PCR; TCRdb has only the in-frame clones, and not every one. Among about 36,000 clones listed, roughly three quarters were seen once. Sequences were derived from CD4+ or CD8+ T cells sorted from blood, sampled in a trial of the OX40 agonist ivuxolimab. This chain connects TRBV7-2 to TRBJ1-2; maybe TRBD1 (6 bases). This sequence originates from an adult with an advanced solid tumor such as melanoma, head and neck, liver or kidney cancer. This chain's CDR3 is CASSALGHFYGYTF. The CDR3 DNA reads as TGTGCCAGCAGCGCCCTGGGACATTTCTATGGCTACACCTTC.